Following are 30 T cell receptor beta chains from one sample sequenced in a study of siplizumab effects on memory and regulatory T cells. Assay used: immunoSEQ multiplex PCR; TCRdb lists only in-frame clones, some missing. The sample has some 100,000 clones; around 93% are singletons. What was sequenced was non-Treg CD4+ T cells sorted from blood. These receptor sequences come from a human donor in good health.

The rearrangement joins TRBV7-9 to TRBJ1-1; D might be TRBD1 (5 bases). CDR3 size: 15 residues. Germline values: CDR1 SEHNR, CDR2 FQNEAQ (reference sequence). V was pared by 1 base and J by 3 bases, with 12 bases between. The chain's CDR3 is CASSLEEGRYTEAFF. Written as DNA, the CDR3 is TGTGCCAGCAGCTTAGAGGAGGGGAGGTACACTGAAGCTTTCTTT. Using reference TRBV7-9 and TRBJ1-1 for the parts outside the CDR3, the full variable domain is DTGVSQNPRHKITKRGQNVTFRCDPISEHNRLYWYRQTLGQGPEFLTYFQNEAQLEKSRLLSDRFSAERPKGSFSTLEIQRTEQGDSAMYLCASSLEEGRYTEAFFGQGTRLTVV.

The CDR3 coding sequence is TGTGCCAGCGCCGGGACATCCGTCCTTAAGCAGTACTTC. As protein: CASAGTSVLKQYF. V and J are TRBV2 and TRBJ2-7; possible D gene TRBD1, 6 bases. The germline gives CDR1 SNHLY, CDR2 FYNNEI. CDR3 length equals 13 residues. V was shortened by 8 bases and J by 8 bases, with 19 bases between the two germline ends.

The chain links TRBV6-6 to TRBJ1-2, with unresolved D. Germline values: CDR1 MNHNY, CDR2 SVGAGI (reference sequence). This CDR3 is built from 13 residues. V gave up 6 bases and J gave up 1 base, with 9 bases separating them. The CDR3 region is CASRPGINYGYTF. Here the CDR3 DNA reads TGTGCCAGCAGGCCTGGAATTAACTATGGCTACACCTTC.

The V and J genes are TRBV18 and TRBJ1-1, with D possibly matching TRBD1 (5 bases). Germline assignment: CDR1 KGHSH and CDR2 LQKENI. This CDR3 spans 16 amino acids. The V end lost 1 base, the J end lost 0 bases, and 12 bases lay between the germline ends. This CDR3 is CASSPRVGTMNTEAFF. The DNA of the CDR3 is TGTGCCAGCTCACCACGAGTCGGGACCATGAACACTGAAGCTTTCTTT.

The V and J genes are TRBV7-3 and TRBJ1-4; D perhaps matches TRBD1 (6 bases). Deletions cut 2 bases from V and 10 bases from J, with 14 bases between. The CDR3 is made up of 14 amino acids. Germline values: CDR1 SGHTA, CDR2 FQGTGA. For the CDR3, the DNA is TGTGCCAGCAGCTTATCAGGGGACACATCAAAACTGTTTTTT. Amino acids: CASSLSGDTSKLFF.

This clone appeared once. This rearrangement joins TRBV7-9 to TRBJ2-7, with D unclear. The germline V and J ends were trimmed by 5 bases and 5 bases, with 10 bases remaining between them. There are 12 residues in the CDR3. The V gene's germline CDR1 is SEHNR and CDR2 FQNEAQ (reference sequence). This chain's CDR3 is CASSATVNEQYF. CDR3 sequence (DNA): TGTGCCAGCAGCGCAACAGTGAACGAGCAGTACTTC. Drawing the rest from reference TRBV7-9 and TRBJ2-7, the complete variable domain is DTGVSQNPRHKITKRGQNVTFRCDPISEHNRLYWYRQTLGQGPEFLTYFQNEAQLEKSRLLSDRFSAERPKGSFSTLEIQRTEQGDSAMYLCASSATVNEQYFGPGTRLTVT.

This chain joins TRBV2 and TRBJ1-5; 7 nucleotides match TRBD1. This CDR3 is built from 14 residues. Germline V gene sequence: CDR1 SNHLY, CDR2 FYNNEI. V shed 2 bases and J 5 bases; nucleotides not matched to a gene: 3. The CDR3 here is CASSENTGDQPQHF. The CDR3 DNA follows: TGTGCCAGCAGTGAAAATACAGGGGATCAGCCCCAGCATTTT.

The chain carries TRBV25-1 and TRBJ1-5; D is perhaps TRBD1 (5 bases). The V and J ends lost 1 base and 5 bases respectively, with 15 bases between them. The CDR3 contains 16 residues. Germline loops: CDR1 MGHDK, CDR2 SYGVNS. CDR3 nucleotide sequence: TGTGCCAGCAGTGAATTCGGTGACAGTTTACATCAGCCCCAGCATTTT. Its translation: CASSEFGDSLHQPQHF. The full variable domain, in which reference TRBV25-1 and TRBJ1-5 provide the parts outside the CDR3, is EADIYQTPRYLVIGTGKKITLECSQTMGHDKMYWYQQDPGMELHLIHYSYGVNSTEKGDLSSESTVSRIRTEHFPLTLESARPSHTSQYLCASSEFGDSLHQPQHFGDGTRLSIL.

The chain joins TRBV5-1 to TRBJ2-7; D unclear. This CDR3 contains 11 residues. The germline V and J ends were trimmed by 0 bases and 3 bases, with 1 base remaining between them. The germline V gene encodes CDR1 SGHRS and CDR2 YFSETQ. CDR3 amino acids: CASSLVYEQYF. In nucleotides, the CDR3 is TGCGCCAGCAGCTTGGTCTACGAGCAGTACTTC.

This clone was seen once. The CDR3 sequence is CASSSDRGGIYEQYF. In DNA form, the CDR3 reads TGTGCCAGCAGTTCGGACCGAGGGGGCATCTACGAGCAGTACTTC. This rearrangement joins TRBV2 to TRBJ2-7; TRBD1 matches 7 bases. V lost 5 bases to trimming and J lost 3 bases; unmatched junction nucleotides: 10. Germline CDR1 SNHLY, CDR2 FYNNEI. The CDR3 has 15 amino acids.

The chain carries TRBV6-6 and TRBJ1-1, with 7 nucleotides matching TRBD1. This CDR3 has 15 residues. Germline-derived CDR1 and CDR2 are MNHNY and SVGAGI (reference sequence). The J segment lost 4 bases and the V segment lost 1 base, leaving 6 bases of the junction unmatched. CDR3 coding DNA: TGTGCCAGCAGTTACTTTAGGGGGCCGGGCACTGAAGCTTTCTTT. Translating it yields CASSYFRGPGTEAFF.

The rearrangement joins TRBV27 to TRBJ2-5, with TRBD1 matching 8 bases. V lost 8 bases and J lost 5; bases outside the gene matches: 7. CDR1 is MNHEY and CDR2 is SMNVEV in the germline V gene (reference sequence). The CDR3 is 13 amino acids. The CDR3 reads CASARTGRETQYF. In DNA, the CDR3 is TGTGCCAGCGCCAGGACAGGGCGGGAGACCCAGTACTTC.

V is TRBV18 and J is TRBJ1-6, with 9 bases identical to TRBD1. Germline V lookup: CDR1 KGHSH, CDR2 LQKENI. The CDR3 extends over 16 amino acids. Germline trimming cut 3 bases from V and 6 bases from J; bases unmatched to any gene: 6. The CDR3 loop reads CASSPLDRGLNSPLHF. CDR3 nucleotide sequence: TGTGCCAGCTCACCTTTGGACAGGGGCCTTAATTCACCCCTCCACTTT.

V gene TRBV18 combines with J gene TRBJ1-1; D unresolved. The germline CDR1 and CDR2 sequences are KGHSH and LQKENI. The germline V and J ends were trimmed by 2 bases and 2 bases, with 15 bases remaining between them. The CDR3 is 16 amino acids. The CDR3 coding sequence is TGTGCCAGCTCACCAATGCTCCCAGGAGCTAACACTGAAGCTTTCTTT. The encoded protein is CASSPMLPGANTEAFF.

This chain connects TRBV14 to TRBJ2-1, with D perhaps matching TRBD1 (5 bases). The CDR3 runs 15 residues. Germline V gene sequence: CDR1 SGHDN, CDR2 FVKESK. The V end lost 1 base, the J end lost 8 bases, and 15 bases lay between the germline ends. CDR3 residues: CASSQVPPQGYEQFF. The CDR3 DNA reads as TGTGCCAGCAGCCAAGTCCCCCCTCAGGGTTATGAGCAGTTCTTC.

The rearrangement uses TRBV30 and TRBJ2-7, with D possibly matching TRBD1 (5 bases). The germline CDR1 and CDR2 sequences are GTSNPN and SVGIG (reference sequence). The CDR3 runs 11 residues. V was clipped by 8 bases and J by 3 bases, with 11 bases between them. CDR3 in DNA: TGTGCCGGATCCCAGGGCTACGAGCAGTACTTC. Protein: CAGSQGYEQYF.

The chain has TRBV18 and TRBJ1-4, with a weak D call TRBD1 (5 bases). The V and J ends lost 3 bases and 7 bases respectively, with 18 bases between them. Germline CDR1 reads KGHSH; CDR2 reads LQKENI. CDR3 length: 16 residues. Here the CDR3 reads CASSPLGRMIGEKLFF. DNA for the CDR3: TGTGCCAGCTCACCTCTGGGGCGGATGATAGGTGAAAAACTGTTTTTT.

The sample holds a few counts of this clone. The chain uses TRBV4-1 and TRBJ1-1; D is possibly TRBD1 (6 bases). Germline V gene sequence: CDR1 MGHRA, CDR2 YSYEKL. This CDR3 has 14 amino acids. The V gene lost 2 bases and the J gene lost 1 base, with 8 bases spanning the gap. CDR3 in DNA: TGCGCCAGCAGCCAACCAGGGGCGAACACTGAAGCTTTCTTT. Translation: CASSQPGANTEAFF.

This clone was recorded a few times. The V call is TRBV7-3, the J call TRBJ1-6; D call uncertain. Trimming removed 2 bases from V and 9 bases from J, with 11 bases in between. The CDR3 length is 14 residues. In germline, CDR1 is SGHTA, CDR2 FQGTGA. The DNA of the CDR3 is TGTGCCAGCAGCTTAGAGGGTTTAATTTCACCCCTCCACTTT. As protein: CASSLEGLISPLHF.

The rearrangement uses TRBV28 and TRBJ2-5; 8 nucleotides align to TRBD1. TRBJ2-7 matches the DNA end more closely, so the J call is doubtful. This CDR3 has 15 residues. Per the germline V gene, CDR1 is MDHEN and CDR2 is SYDVKM. CDR3 sequence: CASSPGTGKTYEQYF. The DNA for the CDR3 is TGTGCCAGCAGTCCCGGGACAGGCAAAACCTACGAGCAGTACTTC.

The genes are TRBV27 and TRBJ1-1; TRBD1 matches 7 bases. The CDR3 contains 14 residues. Trimming took 5 bases from V and 0 from J; bases not matched to a gene: 3. CDR1 is MNHEY and CDR2 is SMNVEV in the germline V gene (reference sequence). The DNA for the CDR3 is TGTGCCAGCAGTGCGGACAGGCTGAACACTGAAGCTTTCTTT. Translated: CASSADRLNTEAFF.

The chain links TRBV27 to TRBJ2-7; D remains ambiguous. The length of the CDR3 is 15 residues. Germline V gives CDR1 MNHEY, CDR2 SMNVEV (reference sequence). V was clipped by 0 bases and J by 1 base, with 10 bases between them. CDR3 nucleotide sequence: TGTGCCAGCAGTTTATCGGTCGGCGATTCCTACGAGCAGTACTTC. As protein: CASSLSVGDSYEQYF.

This rearrangement joins TRBV25-1 to TRBJ1-2; D unclear. V was cut by 3 bases and J by 0 bases, with 17 bases left in between. The CDR3 consists of 17 residues. CDR1 is MGHDK, CDR2 SYGVNS, per germline. The CDR3 reads CASSDSTRVRANYGYTF. The CDR3 DNA reads as TGTGCCAGCAGTGACTCCACTCGGGTGAGGGCTAACTATGGCTACACCTTC.

The chain links TRBV4-2 to TRBJ1-6; the match to TRBD1 covers 9 bases. The V segment lost 5 bases and the J segment 7 bases; nucleotides outside the gene matches: 9. CDR3 size: 16 residues. Germline lookup yields CDR1 LGHNA and CDR2 YNFKEQ. The CDR3 nucleotides read TGTGCCAGCAGCTCCGAGGGGGACAGGGCAAATTCACCCCTCCACTTT. It is translated as CASSSEGDRANSPLHF.

This clone showed up just a few times. V usage is TRBV5-5 and J usage is TRBJ2-3; D might be TRBD2 (6 bases). The V gene lost 4 bases and the J gene lost 0 bases, with 12 bases spanning the gap. The CDR3 covers 15 residues. Germline V gene data show CDR1 as SGHKS and CDR2 as YYEKEE (reference sequence). The CDR3 loop is CASSVPGTSTDTQYF. The CDR3 bases are TGTGCCAGCAGCGTGCCCGGGACTAGCACAGATACGCAGTATTTT.

The chain joins TRBV6-4 to TRBJ2-1; D is perhaps TRBD2 (5 bases). Germline V gene data show CDR1 as MRHNA and CDR2 as SNTAGT. Trimming removed 6 bases from V and 0 bases from J, with 12 bases in between. This CDR3 is 15 amino acids long. In nucleotides, the CDR3 is TGTGCCAGCAGCGCCCAGCGGAGCTCCTACAATGAGCAGTTCTTC. This gives the protein CASSAQRSSYNEQFF.

V and J are TRBV5-4 and TRBJ2-3; D remains unclear. In germline, CDR1 is SGHNT, CDR2 YYREEE (reference sequence). V was clipped by 3 bases and J by 2 bases, with 13 bases between them. The CDR3 loop spans 15 amino acids. CDR3 DNA: TGTGCCAGCAGCTCCCGTGGCCCGGCCACAGATACGCAGTATTTT. This sequence encodes CASSSRGPATDTQYF.

This clone occurred once. J is TRBJ1-3 and V is TRBV7-2, with D possibly TRBD1 on 6 matching bases. The V gene's germline CDR1 is SGHTA and CDR2 FQGNSA. With 0 bases removed from V and 0 bases from J, the gap between germline ends came to 15 bases. The CDR3 spans 18 residues. The CDR3 is CASSLAGGQLGSGNTIYF. The CDR3 nucleotides are TGTGCCAGCAGCTTAGCGGGAGGACAGCTAGGCTCTGGAAACACCATATATTTT.

Here the CDR3 reads CASSYRGRDEKLFF. The CDR3, as DNA: TGTGCCAGCAGTTACAGGGGGCGGGATGAAAAACTGTTTTTT. This chain joins TRBV6-6 and TRBJ1-4; 7 positions match TRBD1. This CDR3 is built from 14 residues. The J segment lost 6 bases and the V segment lost 2 bases, leaving 3 bases of the junction unmatched. The V gene's germline CDR1 is MNHNY and CDR2 SVGAGI (reference sequence).

CDR3 protein: CASSEAHSNQPQHF. The CDR3 DNA is TGTGCCAGCAGTGAAGCACATAGCAATCAGCCCCAGCATTTT. The chain has TRBV6-1 and TRBJ1-5; D ambiguous. The V gene lost 0 bases and the J gene lost 0 bases, with 3 bases spanning the gap. The CDR3 is made up of 14 amino acids. Germline CDR1 reads MNHNS; CDR2 reads SASEGT.